This TCR beta chain was documented in a study of blood T cells in healthy people across ages. Study-level points and caveats: Investigators treated diversity estimates from one million T cells as underestimates.

The authors ran a second PCR of roughly 6 to 11 cycles using a sample-barcoded 5' primer and a J-beta primer mix. Tagging of each cDNA molecule was performed by a template-switch adaptor with 12 random nucleotides. TCRdb called the 5' RACE reads again in MiXCR, with one record for every CDR3 protein. The sample includes approximately 780,000 distinct CDR3 sequences, more than 25% of them seen just once. A word on this clonotype: Antigen: not known.

These data were also reused for a study on T cells of mothers and their children. That paper adds: Normalized overlap was always slightly, never significantly, higher in related than unrelated mother-child pairs.

The sequence was collected from a boy between 10 and 17 years old in good health. The specimen sequenced was blood.

In DNA, the CDR3 is TGTGCCAGCAGTGTCCGACTAGCGGGGGGGAAAGAGACCCAGTACTTC. It codes for CASSVRLAGGKETQYF. The chain is built from TRBV12-3 or TRBV12-4 and TRBJ2-5, with 14 positions matching TRBD2. Trimming cost V 5 bases and J 3 bases; bases outside gene matches: 5. The CDR3 consists of 16 residues.